These T cell receptor beta chains were read from a single sample in a study of T cells after yellow fever vaccination. TCRdb fed the 5' RACE reads into MiXCR, producing one record per CDR3 protein. The sample records under 350,000 distinct CDR3 sequences, 4.1% being singletons. Source: PBMCs, taken 5 days after the yellow fever booster vaccination. These receptors were obtained from a man aged 18 to 30 who received the YFV17D yellow fever vaccine. Each CDR3 is given with its conserved first and last residue.

J gene | V gene | CDR3 protein
TRBJ1-5 | TRBV19 | CASTEYNQPQHF
TRBJ2-5 | TRBV6-5 | CASSTGHQETQYF
TRBJ2-1 | TRBV18 | CASSPFGLVGDEQFF
TRBJ1-2 | TRBV27 | CASRSGGQIYGYTF
TRBJ2-1 | TRBV29-1 | CSVSRGGNEQFF
TRBJ1-1 | TRBV5-1 | CASSLFGGQLRTEAFF
TRBJ2-1 | TRBV5-1 | CASSVHYSSYNEQFF
TRBJ2-2 | TRBV7-2 | CASSPSSGGDTGELFF
TRBJ2-7 | TRBV18 | CASSPNAGAYEQYF
TRBJ2-3 | TRBV7-3 | CASSFGGTNTQYF
TRBJ2-3 | TRBV20-1 | CSAPTSGGAADTQYF
TRBJ2-4 | TRBV29-1 | CSVQGAAKNIQYF
TRBJ2-6 | TRBV6-2/TRBV6-3 | CASSQGTNVLTF
TRBJ2-3 | TRBV6-6 | CASRPSAGRAGTDTQYF
TRBJ2-3 | TRBV7-2 | CASSLAAGGNSDTQYF
TRBJ2-3 | TRBV7-3 | CASSRLAGTPDTQYF
TRBJ2-7 | TRBV7-9 | CAGTSGTGFEQYF
TRBJ1-2 | TRBV7-9 | CATKVLDGYTF
TRBJ1-5 | TRBV4-3 | CASSQGPGQYDQPQHF
TRBJ2-3 | TRBV9 | CASSSRGATDTQYF
TRBJ1-4 | TRBV5-1 | CASSRQAGGTNEKLFF
TRBJ2-1 | TRBV5-1 | CASSPDSGLVVNEQFF
TRBJ1-1 | TRBV5-1 | CASSLAGVWDNTEAFF
TRBJ1-6 | TRBV13 | CASSFVGGSYNSPLHF
TRBJ1-1 | TRBV24-1 | CATSDSGQVEAFF
TRBJ2-5 | TRBV18 | CASSGAIISRETQYF
TRBJ2-1 | TRBV7-7 | CASSLGPTYNEQFF
TRBJ2-2 | TRBV5-1 | CASSRGQRILSGELFF
TRBJ2-3 | TRBV21-1 | CASGSGGGTDTQYF
TRBJ2-6 | TRBV4-1 | CASSQGGPFLTSGANVLTF
TRBJ2-5 | TRBV9 | CASSVGQGPPGTQYF
TRBJ2-5 | TRBV5-4 | CASSLRDREAETQYF
TRBJ2-5 | TRBV5-5 | CASRSGQGAETQYF
TRBJ1-6 | TRBV7-9 | CASSSVGTADSPLHF
TRBJ1-1 | TRBV5-1 | CASSFIGETEAFF
TRBJ1-2 | TRBV5-1 | CASSLAHSGQGNEETF
TRBJ2-1 | TRBV7-8 | CASSPHSGGNNEQFF
TRBJ2-3 | TRBV10-3 | CAIKGLDTQYF
TRBJ2-2 | TRBV7-9 | CASSTAGNTWTGELFF
TRBJ2-3 | TRBV18 | CASSPSGGRDTQYF
TRBJ1-1 | TRBV4-1 | CASSQLTHNTEAFF
TRBJ1-1 | TRBV4-3 | CASSPQGIMNTEAFF
TRBJ1-6 | TRBV6-5 | CASHQYSGSSYNSPLHF
TRBJ1-1 | TRBV20-1 | CSAPQDRSSTEAFF
TRBJ2-1 | TRBV12-3/TRBV12-4 | CASSFPIPRGYNEQFF
TRBJ2-7 | TRBV4-1 | CASSQGPASSYEQYF
TRBJ1-2 | TRBV29-1 | CSVEDGYTF
TRBJ2-1 | TRBV6-2/TRBV6-3 | CASTKGGAPVNEQFF
TRBJ1-1 | TRBV28 | CASSSGAYTEAFF
TRBJ1-5 | TRBV7-2 | CASSFSGSYRGDQPQHF